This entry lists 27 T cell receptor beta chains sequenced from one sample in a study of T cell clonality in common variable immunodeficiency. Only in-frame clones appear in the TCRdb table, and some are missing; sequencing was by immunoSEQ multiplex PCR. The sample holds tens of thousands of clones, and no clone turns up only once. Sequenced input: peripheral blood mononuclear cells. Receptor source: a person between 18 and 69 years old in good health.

Partial CDR3 DNA: TGTGCCAGCAGCTTAGGGGTCTCAGGGAAGTATATGAACACTGAA. This translates into CASSLGVSGKYMNTE. The whole CDR3 protein reads CASSLGVSGKYMNTEAFF. This sequence joins TRBV7-6 and TRBJ1-1; D is possibly TRBD1 (5 bases). Read data end 3 residues before the CDR3 end; the end is taken from the germline J gene. The V and J ends lost 1 base and 0 bases respectively, with 18 bases between them. CDR1 and CDR2 from the germline V gene are SGHVS and FNYEAQ. This CDR3 region has 18 residues. Drawing the rest from reference TRBV7-6 and TRBJ1-1, the complete variable domain is GAGVSQSPRYKVTKRGQDVALRCDPISGHVSLYWYRQALGQGPEFLTYFNYEAQQDKSGLPNDRFSAERPEGSISTLTIQRTEQRDSAMYRCASSLGVSGKYMNTEAFFGQGTRLTVV.

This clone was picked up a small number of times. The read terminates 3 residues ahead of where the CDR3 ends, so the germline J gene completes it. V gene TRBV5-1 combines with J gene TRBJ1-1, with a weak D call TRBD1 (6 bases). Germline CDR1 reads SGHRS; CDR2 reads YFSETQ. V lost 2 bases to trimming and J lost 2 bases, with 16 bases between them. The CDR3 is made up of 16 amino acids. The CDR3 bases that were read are TGCGCCAGCAGCTTCGGGCGGGGGGCGGGAAACACTGAA. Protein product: CASSFGRGAGNTE. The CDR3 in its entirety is CASSFGRGAGNTEAFF.

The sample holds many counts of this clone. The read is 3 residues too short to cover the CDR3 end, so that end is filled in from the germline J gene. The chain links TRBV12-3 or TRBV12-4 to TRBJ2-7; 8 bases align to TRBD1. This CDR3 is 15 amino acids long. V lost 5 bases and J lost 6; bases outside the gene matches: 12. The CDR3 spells CASSRTGQVGAEQYF. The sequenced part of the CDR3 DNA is TGTGCCAGCAGTCGCACGGGACAGGTTGGGGCCGAG.

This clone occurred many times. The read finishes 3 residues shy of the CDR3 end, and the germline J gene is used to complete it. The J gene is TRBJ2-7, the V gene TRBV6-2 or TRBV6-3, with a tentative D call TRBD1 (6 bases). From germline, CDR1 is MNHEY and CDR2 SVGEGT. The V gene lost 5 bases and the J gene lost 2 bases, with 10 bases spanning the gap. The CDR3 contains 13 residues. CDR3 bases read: TGTGCCAGCAGTGGAGGACAGACCTACGAG. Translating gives CASSGGQTYE. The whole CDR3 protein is CASSGGQTYEQYF.

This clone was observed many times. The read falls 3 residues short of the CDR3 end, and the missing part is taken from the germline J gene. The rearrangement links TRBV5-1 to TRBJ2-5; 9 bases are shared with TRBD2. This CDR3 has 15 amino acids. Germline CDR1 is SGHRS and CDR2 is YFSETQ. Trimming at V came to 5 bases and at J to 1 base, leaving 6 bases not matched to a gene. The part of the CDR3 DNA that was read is TGCGCCAGCAGGGGAAGCGGGGGGCCCCAAGAGACC. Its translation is CASRGSGGPQET. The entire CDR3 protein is CASRGSGGPQETQYF.

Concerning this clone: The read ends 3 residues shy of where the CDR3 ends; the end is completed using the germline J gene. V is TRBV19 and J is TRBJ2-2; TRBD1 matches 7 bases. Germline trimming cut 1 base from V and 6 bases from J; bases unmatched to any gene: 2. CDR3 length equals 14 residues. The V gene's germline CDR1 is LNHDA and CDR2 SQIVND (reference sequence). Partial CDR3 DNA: TGTGCCAGTAGTATAGCGGGGACAGCCGGGGAG. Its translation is CASSIAGTAGE. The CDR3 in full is CASSIAGTAGELFF.

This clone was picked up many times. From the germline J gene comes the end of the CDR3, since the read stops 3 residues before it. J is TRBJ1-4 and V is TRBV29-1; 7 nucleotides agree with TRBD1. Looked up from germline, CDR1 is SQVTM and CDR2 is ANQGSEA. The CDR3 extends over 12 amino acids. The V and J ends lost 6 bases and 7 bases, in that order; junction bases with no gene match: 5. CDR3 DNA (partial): TGCAGCGTCAGACAGGGTTCTGAAAAA. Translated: CSVRQGSEK. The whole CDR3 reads CSVRQGSEKLFF.

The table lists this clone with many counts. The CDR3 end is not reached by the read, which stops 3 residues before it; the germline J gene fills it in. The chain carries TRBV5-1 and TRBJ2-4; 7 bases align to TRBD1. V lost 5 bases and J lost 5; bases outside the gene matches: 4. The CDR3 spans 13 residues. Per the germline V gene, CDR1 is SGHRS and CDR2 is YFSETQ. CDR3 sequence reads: CASSPGQENIQYF. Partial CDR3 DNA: TGCGCCAGCAGTCCCGGACAGGAAAACATT.

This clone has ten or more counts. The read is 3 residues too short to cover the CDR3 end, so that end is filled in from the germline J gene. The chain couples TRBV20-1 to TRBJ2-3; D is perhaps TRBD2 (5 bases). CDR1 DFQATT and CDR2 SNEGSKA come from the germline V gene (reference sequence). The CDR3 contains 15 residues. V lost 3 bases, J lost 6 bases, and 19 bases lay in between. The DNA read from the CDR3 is TGCAGTGCTAGCCCCGGATTCGCTCCGGGGGATACG. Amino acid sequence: CSASPGFAPGDT. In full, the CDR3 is CSASPGFAPGDTQYF.

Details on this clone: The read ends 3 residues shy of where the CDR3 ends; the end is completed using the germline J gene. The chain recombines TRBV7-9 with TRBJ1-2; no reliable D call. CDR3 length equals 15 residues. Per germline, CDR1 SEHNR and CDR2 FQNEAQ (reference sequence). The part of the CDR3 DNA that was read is TGTGCCAGCAGCTTAGCACTAGCGGACCAGTACGAC. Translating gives CASSLALADQYD. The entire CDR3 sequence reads CASSLALADQYDYTF.

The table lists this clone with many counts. The CDR3 is CSAKEGGANTEAFF. CDR3 DNA (partial): TGCAGTGCTAAAGAGGGGGGGGCGAACACTGAA. The rearrangement uses TRBV20-1 and TRBJ1-1, with D possibly being TRBD1 (6 bases). The read stops 3 residues short of the end of the CDR3; the missing end is completed from the germline J gene. Trimming cost V 4 bases and J 1 base, with 13 bases left between them. CDR1 and CDR2 (germline): DFQATT, SNEGSKA (reference sequence). The CDR3 totals 14 residues.

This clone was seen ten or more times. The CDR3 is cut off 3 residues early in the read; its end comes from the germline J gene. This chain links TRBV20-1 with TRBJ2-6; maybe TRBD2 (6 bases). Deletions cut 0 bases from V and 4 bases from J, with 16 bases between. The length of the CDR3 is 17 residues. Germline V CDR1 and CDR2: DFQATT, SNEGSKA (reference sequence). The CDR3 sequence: CSARDFGGNGGANVLTF. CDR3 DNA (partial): TGCAGTGCTAGAGATTTTGGGGGGAACGGAGGGGCCAACGTC.

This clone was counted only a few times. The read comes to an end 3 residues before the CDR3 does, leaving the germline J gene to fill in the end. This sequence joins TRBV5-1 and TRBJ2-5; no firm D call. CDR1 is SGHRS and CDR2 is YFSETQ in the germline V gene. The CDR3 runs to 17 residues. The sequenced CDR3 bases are TGCGCCAGCAGCTTCATGACGAACGGTCTGAGCACAGATACC. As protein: CASSFMTNGLSTDT. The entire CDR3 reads CASSFMTNGLSTDTQYF.

CDR3 DNA, as far as it was read: TGCAGTGCCAGGGGACTAGCGGGGGCCCGGAGGGCAGATACG. Translated, it gives CSARGLAGARRADT. From start to end, the CDR3 is CSARGLAGARRADTQYF. This sequence joins TRBV20-1 and TRBJ2-3, with 14 positions matching TRBD2. Sequencing ends 3 residues short of the CDR3 end; the germline J gene provides the rest. The length of the CDR3 is 17 residues. Per the germline V gene, CDR1 is DFQATT and CDR2 is SNEGSKA (reference sequence). Trimming at V came to 6 bases and at J to 4 bases, leaving 12 bases not matched to a gene.

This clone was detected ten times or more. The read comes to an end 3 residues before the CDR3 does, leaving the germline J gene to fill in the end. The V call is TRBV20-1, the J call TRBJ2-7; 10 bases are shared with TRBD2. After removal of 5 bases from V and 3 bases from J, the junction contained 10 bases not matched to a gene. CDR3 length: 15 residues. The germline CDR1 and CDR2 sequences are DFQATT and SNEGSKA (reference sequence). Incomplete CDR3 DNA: TGCAGTGCTCGAACCCTAGCGGGGGCGAACTACGAG. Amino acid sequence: CSARTLAGANYE. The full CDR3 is CSARTLAGANYEQYF.

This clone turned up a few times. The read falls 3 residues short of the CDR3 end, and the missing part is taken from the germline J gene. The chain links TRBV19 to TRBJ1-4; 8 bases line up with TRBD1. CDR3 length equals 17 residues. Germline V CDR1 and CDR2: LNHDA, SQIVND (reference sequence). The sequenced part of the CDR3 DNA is TGTGCCAGTAGTATTCCGGGACAGGCCCGAGTCTTCGCACCA. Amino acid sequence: CASSIPGQARVFAP. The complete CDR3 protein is CASSIPGQARVFAPLFF.

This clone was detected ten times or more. The sequenced part of the CDR3 DNA is TGTGCCAGCTCACCTGGACAGGGCTGGGAGACC. Translation: CASSPGQGWET. The CDR3 in its entirety is CASSPGQGWETQYF. V gene TRBV18 combines with J gene TRBJ2-5; 8 nucleotides match TRBD1. The read ends 3 residues early relative to the CDR3; the germline J gene fills the gap. The germline gives CDR1 KGHSH, CDR2 LQKENI. This CDR3 region has 14 residues. V shed 3 bases, J shed 5 bases, and the junction held 5 bases outside the gene matches.

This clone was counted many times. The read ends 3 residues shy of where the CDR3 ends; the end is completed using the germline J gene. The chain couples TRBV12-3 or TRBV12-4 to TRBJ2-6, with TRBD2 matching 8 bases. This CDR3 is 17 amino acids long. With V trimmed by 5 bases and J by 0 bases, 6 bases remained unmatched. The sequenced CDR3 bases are TGTGCCAGCAGTGCGGGGGGCCGGCCCTCTGGGGCCAACGTC. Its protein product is CASSAGGRPSGANV. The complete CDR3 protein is CASSAGGRPSGANVLTF.

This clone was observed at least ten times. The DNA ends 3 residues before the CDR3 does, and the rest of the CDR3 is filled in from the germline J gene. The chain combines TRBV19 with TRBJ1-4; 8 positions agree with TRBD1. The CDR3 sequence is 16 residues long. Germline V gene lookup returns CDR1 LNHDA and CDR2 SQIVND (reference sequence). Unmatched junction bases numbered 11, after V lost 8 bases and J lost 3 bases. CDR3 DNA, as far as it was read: TGTGCCAGTTCAACCCGACAGGGGAGCCCTAATGAAAAA. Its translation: CASSTRQGSPNEK. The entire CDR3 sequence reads CASSTRQGSPNEKLFF. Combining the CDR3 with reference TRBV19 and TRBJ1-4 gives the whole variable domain DGGITQSPKYLFRKEGQNVTLSCEQNLNHDAMYWYRQDPGQGLRLIYYSQIVNDFQKGDIAEGYSVSREKKESFPLTVTSAQKNPTAFYLCASSTRQGSPNEKLFFGSGTQLSVL.

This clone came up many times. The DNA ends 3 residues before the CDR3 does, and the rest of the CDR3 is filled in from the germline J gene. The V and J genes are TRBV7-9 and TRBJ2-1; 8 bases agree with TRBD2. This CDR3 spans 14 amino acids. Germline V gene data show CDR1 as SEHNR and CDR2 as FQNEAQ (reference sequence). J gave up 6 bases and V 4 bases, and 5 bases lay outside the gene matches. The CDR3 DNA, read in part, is TGTGCCAGCAGCTCAGCCCGGGGGGGCAATGAG. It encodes CASSSARGGNE. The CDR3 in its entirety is CASSSARGGNEQFF.

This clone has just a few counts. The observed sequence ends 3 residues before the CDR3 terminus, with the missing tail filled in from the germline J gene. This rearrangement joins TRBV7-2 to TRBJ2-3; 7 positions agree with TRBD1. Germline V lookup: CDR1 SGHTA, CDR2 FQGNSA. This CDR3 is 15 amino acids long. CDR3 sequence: CASSFGQAYNQPQYF. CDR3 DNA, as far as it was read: TGTGCCAGCAGCTTTGGACAGGCCTACAATCAGCCG.

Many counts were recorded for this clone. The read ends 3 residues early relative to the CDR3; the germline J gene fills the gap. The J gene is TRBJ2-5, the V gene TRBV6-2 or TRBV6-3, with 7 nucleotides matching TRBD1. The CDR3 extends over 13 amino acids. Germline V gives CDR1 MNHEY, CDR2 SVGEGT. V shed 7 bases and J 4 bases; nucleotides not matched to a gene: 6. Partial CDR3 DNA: TGTGCCAGCAAGGGACAGTTGGTAGAGACC. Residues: CASKGQLVET. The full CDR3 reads CASKGQLVETQYF.

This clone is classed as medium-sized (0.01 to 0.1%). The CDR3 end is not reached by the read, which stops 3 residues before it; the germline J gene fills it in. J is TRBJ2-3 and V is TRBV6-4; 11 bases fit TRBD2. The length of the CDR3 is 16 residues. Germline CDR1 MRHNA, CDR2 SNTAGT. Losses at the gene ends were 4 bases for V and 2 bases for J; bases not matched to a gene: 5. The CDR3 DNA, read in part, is TGTGCCAGCAGTGCTACTAGCGGGGGACACACAGATACG. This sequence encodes CASSATSGGHTDT. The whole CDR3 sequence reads CASSATSGGHTDTQYF.

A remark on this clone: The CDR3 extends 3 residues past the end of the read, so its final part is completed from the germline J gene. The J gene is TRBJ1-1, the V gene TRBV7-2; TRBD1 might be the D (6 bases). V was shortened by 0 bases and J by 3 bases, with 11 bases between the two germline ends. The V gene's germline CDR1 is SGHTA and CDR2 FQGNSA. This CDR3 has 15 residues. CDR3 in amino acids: CASSLAPQGYTEAFF. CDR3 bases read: TGTGCCAGCAGCTTAGCCCCCCAGGGGTACACTGAA. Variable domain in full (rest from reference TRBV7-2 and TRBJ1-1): GAGVSQSPSNKVTEKGKDVELRCDPISGHTALYWYRQSLGQGLEFLIYFQGNSAPDKSGLPSDRFSAERTGGSVSTLTIQRTQQEDSAVYLCASSLAPQGYTEAFFGQGTRLTVV.

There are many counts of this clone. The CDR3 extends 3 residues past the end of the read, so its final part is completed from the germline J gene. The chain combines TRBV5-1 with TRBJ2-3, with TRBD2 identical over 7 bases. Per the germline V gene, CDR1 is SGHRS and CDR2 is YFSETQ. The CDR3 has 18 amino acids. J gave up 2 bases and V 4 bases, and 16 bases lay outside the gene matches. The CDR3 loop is CASSAGRSAGLNTDTQYF. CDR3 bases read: TGCGCCAGCAGCGCAGGACGTTCTGCGGGACTAAACACAGATACG.

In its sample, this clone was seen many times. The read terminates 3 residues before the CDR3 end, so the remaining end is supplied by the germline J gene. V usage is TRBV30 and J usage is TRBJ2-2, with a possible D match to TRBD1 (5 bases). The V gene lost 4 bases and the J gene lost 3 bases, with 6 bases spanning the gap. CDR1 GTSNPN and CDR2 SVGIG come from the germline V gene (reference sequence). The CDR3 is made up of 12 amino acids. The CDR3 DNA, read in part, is TGTGCCTGGACAGGGCACACCGGGGAG. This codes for CAWTGHTGE. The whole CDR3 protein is CAWTGHTGELFF. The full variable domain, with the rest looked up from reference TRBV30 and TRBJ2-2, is SQTIHQWPATLVQPVGSPLSLECTVEGTSNPNLYWYRQAAGRGLQLLFYSVGIGQISSEVPQNLSASRPQDRQFILSSKKLLLSDSGFYLCAWTGHTGELFFGEGSRLTVL.

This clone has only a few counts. The CDR3 DNA, read in part, is TGTGCCAGCAGCCGATCAGCAACTAATGAAAAG. This sequence encodes CASSRSATNEK. From start to end, the CDR3 is CASSRSATNEKLFF. The rearrangement uses TRBV7-2 and TRBJ2-2; D gene uncertain. The CDR3 end falls 3 residues outside the read, so it is completed with the germline J gene. The CDR3 covers 14 residues. CDR1 is SGHTA, CDR2 FQGNSA, per germline. The whole variable domain, filled in from reference TRBV7-2 and TRBJ2-2, reads GAGVSQSPSNKVTEKGKDVELRCDPISGHTALYWYRQSLGQGLEFLIYFQGNSAPDKSGLPSDRFSAERTGGSVSTLTIQRTQQEDSAVYLCASSRSATNEKLFFGEGSRLTVL.